The subject of this entry is one T cell receptor (beta chain). The antigen it binds to is not known. The record has no base qualities; no much larger clone is one base away. The sample comes from a study of T cells in Graves' hyperthyroidism and ophthalmopathy (dated by TCRdb to the late 2010s). Context from the whole study: A discovery cohort of 95 to 100 patients, 43 with Graves' ophthalmopathy and 55 to 60 with stable Graves' hyperthyroidism, was used to find distinguishing TCR V-J signatures. Whether ophthalmopathy could be predicted prospectively was tested in an independent validation cohort made up of fewer than 20 hyperthyroidism patients plus 17 patients who later progressed to ophthalmopathy. For training and testing, the 100 or so patients in the discovery cohort were randomly divided in a 7:3 ratio. The study also compared thyroid tissue and blood T-cell repertoires from roughly 6 Graves' hyperthyroidism patients. After blood sampling, hyperthyroidism patients were treated with methimazole at a starting dose of 30 mg daily, and ophthalmopathy patients were treated with high-dose intravenous methylprednisolone. The paper describes TCR Vbeta CDR3 sequencing of around 130 peripheral blood samples, made up of some 42 ophthalmopathy patients, approximately 73 hyperthyroidism patients and 17 progressor patients. The paper's findings and limits, for the study overall: Most expanded thyroid clonotypes (frequency above 0.001) were also detected in blood, suggesting blood repertoires may reflect thyroid immune responses. Sample size was not statistically predetermined, and blinding of investigators to group allocation was not performed. In validation, the model predicted progression to ophthalmopathy with 55% to 71% sensitivity and approximately 72% specificity, a median of about 6.7 months before onset. Ophthalmopathy was separated from stable hyperthyroidism by a 13 V-J signature model, with 85% to 90% sensitivity and approximately 81% specificity obtained in cross-validation and 80%/75% obtained in testing.

Any patient with an uncontrolled infection, another autoimmune disease, pregnancy or lactation was excluded. Diagnoses relied on clinical symptoms, serum thyroxine and TRAb, thyroid ultrasound and orbital computed tomography. Trizol reagent was used to extract total RNA, and RNA quality was then checked on an Agilent 2100 Bioanalyzer. The TCR beta CDR3 regions were amplified from the RNA transcripts. The first round of RT-PCR for the TCR CDR3 was performed with the HTBI primer set and the Qiagen OneStep RT-PCR kit. The libraries were constructed in a second round of multiplex PCR and then size-selected and purified. Paired-end sequencing of the libraries was performed with 100 bp reads on an Illumina HiSeq2000. The study's own analysis went as follows. SOAPnuke was used to process the raw data, removing reads that contained adapters or uncalled bases, had a mean Phred below 15, or lacked an exact match to the constant primer or identifier. COPE v1.2.5 was used to merge high-quality paired reads, and clonotypes were defined as unique nucleotide sequences. MiTCR v1.1 was used to align the clonotypes against IMGT TRBV, TRBD and TRBJ reference segments. Analysis was restricted to V-J combinations with a frequency above 0.0001, which covered 99% to 99.2% of repertoires. A TCS score was defined as the ratio between F50 (clonal expansion) and ExV (chaos), using BLOSUM62-based TCRdist between CDR3 peptides within each V-J. Welch's t-statistics and random forest reduced some 510 V-J features to 13, which were used in a naive Bayes classifier (R e1071). The Morisita-Horn index was used to measure how similar the thyroid and blood repertoires were. Using fastp at Q25 and MiXCR, TCRdb reprocessed the public reads and kept productive beta chains. Every entry covers one CDR3 protein and lists the most common genes and DNA from its rows. The authors' filters were not applied to this entry. For this sample there are 450,000 to 700,000 distinct CDR3 sequences; roughly 46% appear just once. 19% of the sample is taken by the ten largest.

Trimming removed 4 bases from V and 3 bases from J, leaving 13 bases between the germline ends. Reading from cysteine to phenylalanine, the CDR3 counts 14 amino acids. Of the read, only the CDR3 DNA is kept; its 42 bases are in frame from base 1. According to the germline V gene, CDR1 reads SNHLY and CDR2 reads FYNNEI. The material sequenced was peripheral blood or thyroid tissue (not recorded which). This chain joins TRBV2 to TRBJ2-7; there is no confident call for the D gene. This receptor was obtained from an adult woman with Graves' disease, either hyperthyroidism or ophthalmopathy (not recorded which). The nucleotides are TGTGCCAGCAGTGGGGTGGGGTTAGGCTACGAGCAGTACTTC. The translation is CASSGVGLGYEQYF.